This TCR beta chain is from a study of ipilimumab plus nivolumab after autologous stem cell transplantation. The CDR3 is made up of 16 amino acids. Germline V lookup: CDR1 SGHDT, CDR2 YYEEEE. V was pared by 7 bases and J by 5 bases, with 14 bases of the junction left unmatched. Method: immunoSEQ multiplex PCR; TCRdb's copy keeps in-frame clones and lacks some. The sample records 20,000 to 30,000 clones, 86% being singletons. The sequencing used PBMCs, collected in a trial of ipilimumab plus nivolumab as post-transplant consolidation. The origin of this receptor is a male donor with diffuse large B-cell lymphoma. V is TRBV5-6 and J is TRBJ2-5, with 10 bases lining up with TRBD1. The CDR3 region has the DNA TGTGCCAGCGCACTTGCCGTCGGGACAGGGGCTGAGACCCAGTACTTC. This gives the protein CASALAVGTGAETQYF.